The rows below give T cell receptor beta chains drawn from one sample of a study of vaccination and CD4 T cells after COVID-19. TCRdb recomputed calls from the PCR reads with MiXCR, one row per CDR3 protein. The repertoire holds tens of thousands of distinct CDR3 sequences, approximately 59% seen once, with around 2.8% in the top ten. The antigens for these receptors are not known. The sample taken for sequencing was CD4+ T cells from blood, cultured in vitro. The source is a human donor who had recovered from COVID-19. The CDR3 runs from the conserved cysteine through the conserved F or W. Each record gives: D gene, J gene, clone size, V gene, CDR3 protein, CDR3 DNA. The D gene is left open where the match is weak. Size tells how often a clone was seen (once, few, many) or the class of an expanded clone, and some rows leave it out.

TRBD1 TRBJ2-7 . TRBV6-1 CASNQGQGPSYEQYF TGTGCCAGCAACCAAGGACAGGGCCCATCCTACGAGCAGTACTTC
. TRBJ1-1 once TRBV7-8 CASSWMPTPMNTEAFF TGTGCCAGCAGCTGGATGCCGACACCCATGAACACTGAAGCTTTCTTT
. TRBJ2-2 few TRBV6-2/TRBV6-3 CASSYDRGTNTGELFF TGTGCCAGCAGTTACGATCGGGGGACGAACACCGGGGAGCTGTTTTTT
. TRBJ2-3 . TRBV7-2 CASSLSPGPTDTQYF TGTGCCAGCAGCTTAAGCCCCGGGCCCACAGATACGCAGTATTTT
TRBD1 TRBJ1-2 . TRBV6-1 CASSGQGDRENGYTF TGTGCCAGCAGTGGACAGGGGGATAGGGAGAATGGCTACACCTTC
TRBD1 TRBJ1-1 few TRBV6-2/TRBV6-3 CASSVYLPIQGTEAFF TGTGCCAGCAGCGTATACCTTCCCATACAGGGGACTGAAGCTTTCTTT
. TRBJ1-1 . TRBV20-1 CSARADNRRREAFF TGCAGTGCTAGAGCAGATAACCGGCGCCGAGAAGCTTTCTTT
. TRBJ2-7 . TRBV5-4 CASSLGGGWYYEQYF TGTGCCAGCAGCCTGGGGGGGGGCTGGTACTACGAGCAGTACTTC
TRBD2 TRBJ2-4 . TRBV4-1 CASSQGLADLAKNIQYF TGCGCCAGCAGCCAGGGACTAGCCGACCTAGCCAAAAACATTCAGTACTTC
. TRBJ1-1 once TRBV18 CASSPTGGVGTEAFF TGTGCCAGCTCACCAACGGGGGGTGTTGGCACTGAAGCTTTCTTT
. TRBJ1-5 . TRBV12-3/TRBV12-4 CASSPTNSNQPQHF TGTGCCAGCAGCCCTACAAATTCAAATCAGCCCCAGCATTTT
. TRBJ2-6 few TRBV20-1 CSARDLDSGANVLTF TGCAGTGCTAGAGATTTAGACTCTGGGGCCAACGTCCTGACTTTC
. TRBJ1-1 . TRBV18 CASSPSNGATEAFF TGTGCCAGCTCACCTAGTAATGGGGCCACTGAAGCTTTCTTT
. TRBJ1-2 few TRBV6-1 CASSELRGTYYGYTF TGTGCCAGCAGTGAGCTACGCGGGACATACTATGGCTACACCTTC
. TRBJ1-2 few TRBV7-2 CASSLEGRNYGYTF TGTGCCAGCAGCTTAGAGGGGAGAAACTATGGCTACACCTTC
TRBD2 TRBJ2-3 . TRBV20-1 CSAGVLAGGRGTQYF TGCAGTGCTGGGGTTCTAGCGGGAGGGCGTGGTACGCAGTATTTT
. TRBJ1-1 . TRBV7-6 CASSLAVYTEAFF TGTGCCAGCAGCTTAGCAGTTTACACTGAAGCTTTCTTT
. TRBJ1-2 . TRBV20-1 CSARVAGNYGYIF TGCAGTGCTAGAGTTGCGGGGAACTATGGCTACATCTTC
. TRBJ2-1 . TRBV20-1 CSARGLLRRGGDNEQFF TGCAGTGCTAGAGGGCTACTGAGGAGGGGGGGAGACAATGAGCAGTTCTTC
. TRBJ2-5 . TRBV6-5 CASSYSRGIETQYF TGTGCCAGCAGTTACTCCAGGGGCATAGAGACCCAGTACTTC
. TRBJ2-2 once TRBV28 CASSLPDSFAGELFF TGTGCCAGCAGCCTCCCTGACTCCTTCGCCGGGGAGCTGTTTTTT
TRBD1 TRBJ2-3 . TRBV7-3 CASSPGTGGFFRTDTQYF TGTGCCAGCAGCCCTGGGACAGGGGGCTTCTTTCGCACAGATACGCAGTATTTT
TRBD2 TRBJ2-5 . TRBV7-2 CASSFSGGAHQETQYF TGTGCCAGCAGCTTTAGCGGGGGGGCCCACCAAGAGACCCAGTACTTC
. TRBJ1-1 . TRBV6-1 CASREQGGTEAFF TGTGCCAGCAGGGAACAGGGAGGCACTGAAGCTTTCTTT
. TRBJ2-3 . TRBV12-3/TRBV12-4 CASRPGSFDTQYF TGTGCCAGCAGGCCCGGCTCGTTCGATACGCAGTATTTT
TRBD2 TRBJ2-3 . TRBV20-1 CSASSGSPDTQYF TGCAGTGCTAGTAGCGGGAGCCCAGATACGCAGTATTTT
TRBD1 TRBJ1-1 medium-sized TRBV7-2 CASSPDRGRYTEAFF TGTGCCAGCAGCCCCGACAGGGGGCGATACACTGAAGCTTTCTTT
. TRBJ2-7 . TRBV7-8 CASSLEPYYEQYF TGTGCCAGCAGCTTAGAACCCTACTACGAGCAGTACTTC
TRBD1 TRBJ1-1 . TRBV11-2 CASSSTGDRTEAFF TGTGCCAGCAGCTCTACAGGGGACCGCACTGAAGCTTTCTTT
. TRBJ1-3 . TRBV7-2 CASSLGGNSGNTIYF TGTGCCAGCAGCTTGGGCGGTAACTCTGGAAACACCATATATTTT
. TRBJ2-7 few TRBV6-1 CASSRLNEQYF TGTGCCAGCAGTAGACTAAACGAGCAGTACTTC
. TRBJ1-1 . TRBV24-1 CATSRGGSTEAFF TGTGCCACCAGTAGGGGGGGTAGCACTGAAGCTTTCTTT
. TRBJ1-5 . TRBV7-9 CASSLGQGKYQPQHF TGTGCCAGCAGCTTAGGGCAGGGGAAGTATCAGCCCCAGCATTTT
. TRBJ1-6 . TRBV6-1 CASSKNRASYNSPLHF TGTGCCAGCAGCAAAAACAGGGCCAGCTATAATTCACCCCTCCACTTT
TRBD2 TRBJ2-7 . TRBV11-3 CASSLGTSGMRDSYEQYF TGTGCCAGCAGCCTCGGGACTAGCGGGATGCGCGACTCCTACGAGCAGTACTTC
. TRBJ2-7 . TRBV20-1 CSARDHRSRGYEQYF TGCAGTGCTAGAGATCACAGGAGTCGGGGCTACGAGCAGTACTTC
. TRBJ2-7 . TRBV6-5 CASSYRGLSYEQYF TGTGCCAGCAGTTACAGGGGCCTCTCCTACGAGCAGTACTTC
TRBD1 TRBJ1-1 few TRBV20-1 CSASNAGGNTEAFF TGCAGTGCTTCGAATGCAGGGGGCAACACTGAAGCTTTCTTT
. TRBJ1-1 . TRBV7-8 CASSLTGNTEAFF TGTGCCAGCAGCTTGACAGGGAACACTGAAGCTTTCTTT
. TRBJ1-5 . TRBV7-2 CASSYQRQPQHF TGTGCCAGCAGCTACCAAAGACAACCCCAGCATTTT
. TRBJ1-5 . TRBV6-1 CASSESAANQPQHF TGTGCCAGCAGTGAGTCGGCAGCCAATCAGCCCCAGCATTTT
. TRBJ2-3 . TRBV12-3/TRBV12-4 CASRLRGGTDTQYF TGTGCCAGCAGACTCAGGGGTGGCACAGATACGCAGTATTTT